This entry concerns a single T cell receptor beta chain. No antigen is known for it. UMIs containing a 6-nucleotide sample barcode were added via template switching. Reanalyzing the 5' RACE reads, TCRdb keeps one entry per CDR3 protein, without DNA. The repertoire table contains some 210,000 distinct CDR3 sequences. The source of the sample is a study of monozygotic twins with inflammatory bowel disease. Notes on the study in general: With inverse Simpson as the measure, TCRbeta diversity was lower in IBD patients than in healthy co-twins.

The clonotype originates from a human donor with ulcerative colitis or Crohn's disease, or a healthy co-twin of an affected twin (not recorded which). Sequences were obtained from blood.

CDR3 protein: CASSITGANYEQYF. The chain combines TRBV27 with TRBJ2-7; the TCRdb D gene call, TRBD1, has no DNA to confirm it. Germline V gene lookup returns CDR1 MNHEY and CDR2 SMNVEV (reference sequence). The CDR3 length is 14 residues.